This T cell receptor beta chain was observed in a study of OX40 agonist ivuxolimab in advanced cancers. At the level of the study: Of the patients, three showed partial responses, one with hepatocellular carcinoma and two with cutaneous melanoma. Study-level results: Among the lowest levels of clonal expansion were found in partial responders at 0.1-3.0 mg/kg.

V lost 6 bases, J lost 3 bases, and 15 bases lay in between. The CDR3 extends over 14 amino acids. Germline V gene lookup returns CDR1 KGHSH and CDR2 LQKENI. Autoimmune disease history or systemic immunosuppression barred patients. Blood samples were obtained at baseline, cycle 4 day 1, and cycle 7 day 1. A remark on this clone: Its antigen remains unidentified.

Produced via immunoSEQ multiplex PCR; TCRdb's table is partial and in-frame only. Of approximately 80,000 clones listed, approximately 91% were seen once; the top ten hold roughly 6.9%. The receptor was isolated from an adult with an advanced solid tumor such as melanoma, head and neck, liver or kidney cancer. This chain links TRBV18 with TRBJ2-7, with a possible D match to TRBD1 (5 bases). Specimen: CD4+ or CD8+ T cells sorted from blood, collected in a trial of the OX40 agonist ivuxolimab. The CDR3 region is CASSRPETVYEQYF. Here the CDR3 DNA reads TGTGCCAGCTCCCGACCAGAGACAGTCTACGAGCAGTACTTC.